This TCR beta chain was obtained from a study of control samples from healthy donors and cancer patients. The germline V gene encodes CDR1 MDHEN and CDR2 SYDVKM. The V segment lost 6 bases and the J segment 9 bases; nucleotides outside the gene matches: 9. The CDR3 extends over 14 amino acids. Libraries were prepared by immunoSEQ multiplex PCR; TCRdb keeps only in-frame clonotypes and omits some of them. Among 69,000 or so clones listed, about 94% were seen once. Sequencing was performed on blood. This TCR was recovered from a woman aged 25 to 39 in good health. This rearrangement joins TRBV28 to TRBJ1-3; 9 nucleotides line up with TRBD1. The CDR3 DNA sequence: TGTGCCAGCAGAATTTCACAGGGGGCCGGCACCATATATTTT. It specifies CASRISQGAGTIYF.